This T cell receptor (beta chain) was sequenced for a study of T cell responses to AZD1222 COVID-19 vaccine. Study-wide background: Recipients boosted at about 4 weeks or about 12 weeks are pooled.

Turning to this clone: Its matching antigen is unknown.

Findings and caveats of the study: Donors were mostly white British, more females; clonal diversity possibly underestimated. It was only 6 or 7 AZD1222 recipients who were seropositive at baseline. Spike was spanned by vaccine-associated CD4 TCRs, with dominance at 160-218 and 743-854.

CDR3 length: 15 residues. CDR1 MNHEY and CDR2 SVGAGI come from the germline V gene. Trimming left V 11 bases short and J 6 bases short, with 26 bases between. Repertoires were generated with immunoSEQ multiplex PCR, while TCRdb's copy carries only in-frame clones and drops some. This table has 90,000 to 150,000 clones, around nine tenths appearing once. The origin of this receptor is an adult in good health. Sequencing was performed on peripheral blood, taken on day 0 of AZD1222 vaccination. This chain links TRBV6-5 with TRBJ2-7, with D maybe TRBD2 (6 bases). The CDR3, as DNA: TGTGCCGTCCAAACGGAGGGGATGGGCCGTCCCGAGCAGTACTTC. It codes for CAVQTEGMGRPEQYF.